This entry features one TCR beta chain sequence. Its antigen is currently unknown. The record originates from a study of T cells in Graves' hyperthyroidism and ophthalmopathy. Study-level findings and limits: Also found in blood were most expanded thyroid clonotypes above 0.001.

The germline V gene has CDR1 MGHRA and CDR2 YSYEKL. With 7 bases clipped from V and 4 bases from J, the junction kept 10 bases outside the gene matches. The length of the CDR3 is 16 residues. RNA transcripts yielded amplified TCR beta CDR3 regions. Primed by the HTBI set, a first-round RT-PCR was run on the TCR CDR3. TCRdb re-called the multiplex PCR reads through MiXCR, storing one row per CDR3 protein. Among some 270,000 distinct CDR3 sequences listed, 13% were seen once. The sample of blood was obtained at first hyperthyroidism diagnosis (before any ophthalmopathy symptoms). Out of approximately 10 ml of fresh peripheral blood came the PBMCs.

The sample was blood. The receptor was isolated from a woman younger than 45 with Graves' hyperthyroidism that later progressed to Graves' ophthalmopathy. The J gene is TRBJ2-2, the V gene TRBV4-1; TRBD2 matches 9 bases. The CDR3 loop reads CASTPGIAGVTGELFF. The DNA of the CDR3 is TGCGCCAGCACCCCAGGGATAGCGGGAGTCACCGGGGAGCTGTTTTTT.